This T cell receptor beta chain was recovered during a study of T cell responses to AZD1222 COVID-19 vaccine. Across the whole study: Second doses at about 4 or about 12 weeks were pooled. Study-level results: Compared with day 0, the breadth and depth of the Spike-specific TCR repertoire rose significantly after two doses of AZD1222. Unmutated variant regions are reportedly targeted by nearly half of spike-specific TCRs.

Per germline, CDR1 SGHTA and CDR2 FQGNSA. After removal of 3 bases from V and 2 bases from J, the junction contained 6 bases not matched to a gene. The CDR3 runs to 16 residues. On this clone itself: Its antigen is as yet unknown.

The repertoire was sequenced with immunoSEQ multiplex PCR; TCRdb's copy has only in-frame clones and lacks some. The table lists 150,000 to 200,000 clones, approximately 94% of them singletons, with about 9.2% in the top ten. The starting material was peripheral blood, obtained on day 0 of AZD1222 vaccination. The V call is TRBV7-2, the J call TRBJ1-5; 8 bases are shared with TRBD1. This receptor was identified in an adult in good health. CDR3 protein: CASSFGQGRGNQPQHF. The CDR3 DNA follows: TGTGCCAGCAGCTTCGGACAGGGAAGAGGCAATCAGCCCCAGCATTTT.